The entry below describes one TCR beta chain. Its antigen specificity is not known. No much larger clone is present one base from it, and per-base qualities are unavailable. TCR beta CDR3 regions were amplified from RNA transcripts. The TCR CDR3 was subjected to a first round of RT-PCR using the HTBI primer set and the Qiagen OneStep RT-PCR kit. A second multiplex PCR round built the libraries, followed by size selection and purification. Libraries were sequenced paired-end with 100 bp reads on an Illumina HiSeq2000. Concerning the study's data processing: SOAPnuke was used to process the raw data, with reads discarded if the reads contained adapters or uncalled bases, had a mean Phred below 15, or lacked an exact constant-primer or identifier match. COPE v1.2.5 was used to merge the high-quality paired reads, and each unique nucleotide sequence was defined as a clonotype. MiTCR v1.1 was used to align the clonotypes against IMGT TRBV, TRBD and TRBJ reference segments. The analysis included only V-J combinations with a frequency above 0.0001, which together covered over 98% of the repertoires. A TCS score was defined as the ratio of F50 (clonal expansion) to E x V (chaos), with BLOSUM62-based TCRdist applied between CDR3 peptides within each V-J. Welch's t-statistics and random forest reduced 500 to 650 V-J features to fewer than 15, which were used in a naive Bayes classifier (R e1071). Thyroid-blood repertoire similarity was quantified with the Morisita-Horn index. TCRdb applied fastp at Q25 and MiXCR to the public reads, then kept only in-frame beta chains. Records with the same CDR3 protein are collapsed into one entry carrying the most frequent genes and DNA. The V and J calls come from TCRdb's annotation, not from the publication. The sample table records about 510,000 distinct CDR3 sequences; roughly 45% of these occur just once. Around two fifths of the sample is in the top ten clones.

From the germline V gene, CDR1 is SNHLY and CDR2 is FYNNEI. V lost 7 bases and J lost 3 bases; the stretch between them is 10 bases long. Including cysteine and phenylalanine, the CDR3 has 13 amino acids. Only the CDR3 portion is preserved as DNA: 39 bases, with reading frame beginning at the first base. This record comes from a study of T cells in Graves' hyperthyroidism and ophthalmopathy (dated by TCRdb to about 2019). Background on the whole study: TCR V-J signatures able to tell the groups apart were searched for in a discovery cohort of 100 patients, of whom around 43 had Graves' ophthalmopathy and roughly 59 had stable Graves' hyperthyroidism. An independent validation cohort of fewer than 20 hyperthyroidism patients and about 16 patients who later progressed to ophthalmopathy tested prospective prediction of ophthalmopathy. Following sampling, methimazole starting at 30 mg daily was given to hyperthyroidism patients, and high-dose intravenous methylprednisolone was given to ophthalmopathy patients. For training and testing, the 100 or so patients in the discovery cohort were randomly divided in a 7:3 ratio. According to the paper, TCR Vbeta CDR3 sequencing was carried out on 120 to 150 peripheral blood samples, which came from some 41 ophthalmopathy, some 73 hyperthyroidism and approximately 17 progressor patients. Thyroid tissue and blood T-cell repertoires from about six Graves' hyperthyroidism patients were also compared in the study. Results the study describes overall, beyond this receptor: Most expanded thyroid clonotypes (frequency above 0.001) were also detected in blood, a finding suggesting that blood repertoires may reflect thyroid immune responses. A model built on a 13 V-J signature distinguished ophthalmopathy from stable hyperthyroidism, reaching around 87% sensitivity and approximately 81% specificity in cross-validation and 80%/75% in testing. In validation, the model predicted progression to ophthalmopathy with approximately 70% sensitivity and less than 80% specificity, a median of about six months before onset. Sample size was not statistically predetermined, and investigators were not blinded to group allocation.

Exclusion was applied to patients with uncontrolled infections, other autoimmune diseases, pregnancy or lactation. Diagnoses were established on the basis of clinical symptoms, serum thyroxine and TRAb, thyroid ultrasound, and orbital computed tomography. Total RNA was extracted using Trizol reagent, and RNA quality was assessed on an Agilent 2100 Bioanalyzer. Recombination joined TRBV2 with TRBJ1-3; a tentative D call is TRBD1 (5 bases match). The source of this sequence is an adult woman with Graves' disease, either hyperthyroidism or ophthalmopathy (not recorded which). Sequenced input: peripheral blood or thyroid tissue (not recorded which). The nucleotides read TGTGCCAGCACCAGGGATCATGGAAACACCATATATTTT. Translation gives CASTRDHGNTIYF.